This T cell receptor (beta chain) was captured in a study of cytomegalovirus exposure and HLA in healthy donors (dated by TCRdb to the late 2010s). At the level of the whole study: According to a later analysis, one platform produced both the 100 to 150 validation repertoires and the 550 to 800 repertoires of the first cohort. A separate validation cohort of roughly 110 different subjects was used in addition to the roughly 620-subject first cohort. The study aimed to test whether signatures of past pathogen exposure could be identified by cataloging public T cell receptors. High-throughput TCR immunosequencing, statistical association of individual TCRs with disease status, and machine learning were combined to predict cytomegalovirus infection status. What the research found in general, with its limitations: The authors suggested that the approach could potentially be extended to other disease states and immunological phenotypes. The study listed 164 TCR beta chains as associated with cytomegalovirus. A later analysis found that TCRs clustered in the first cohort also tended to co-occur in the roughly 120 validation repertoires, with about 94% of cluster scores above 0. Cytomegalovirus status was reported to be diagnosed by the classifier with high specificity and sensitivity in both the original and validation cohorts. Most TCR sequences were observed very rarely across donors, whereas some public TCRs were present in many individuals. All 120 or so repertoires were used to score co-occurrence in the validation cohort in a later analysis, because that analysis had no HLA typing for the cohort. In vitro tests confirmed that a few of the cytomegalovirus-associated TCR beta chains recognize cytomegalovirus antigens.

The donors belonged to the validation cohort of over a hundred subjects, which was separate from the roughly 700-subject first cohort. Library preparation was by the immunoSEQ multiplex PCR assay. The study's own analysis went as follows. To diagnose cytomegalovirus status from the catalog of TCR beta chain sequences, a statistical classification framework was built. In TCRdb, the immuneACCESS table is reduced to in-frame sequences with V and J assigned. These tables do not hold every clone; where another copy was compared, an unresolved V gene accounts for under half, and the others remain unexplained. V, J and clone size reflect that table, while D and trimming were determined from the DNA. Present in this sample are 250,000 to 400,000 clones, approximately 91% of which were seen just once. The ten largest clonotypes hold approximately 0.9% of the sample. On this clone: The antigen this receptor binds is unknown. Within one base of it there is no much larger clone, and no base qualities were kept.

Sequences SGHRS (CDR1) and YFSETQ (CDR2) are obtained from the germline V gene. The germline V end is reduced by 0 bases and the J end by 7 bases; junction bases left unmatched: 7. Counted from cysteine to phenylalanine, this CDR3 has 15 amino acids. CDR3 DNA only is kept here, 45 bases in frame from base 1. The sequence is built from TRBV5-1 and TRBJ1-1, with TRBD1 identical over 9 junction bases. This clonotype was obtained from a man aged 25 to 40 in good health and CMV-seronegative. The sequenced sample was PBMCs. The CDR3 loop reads CASSLVGQGFSEAFF. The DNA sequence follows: TGCGCCAGCAGCTTGGTGGGACAGGGTTTTAGTGAAGCTTTCTTT. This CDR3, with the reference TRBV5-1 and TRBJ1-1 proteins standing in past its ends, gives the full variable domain KAGVTQTPRYLIKTRGQQVTLSCSPISGHRSVSWYQQTPGQGLQFLFEYFSETQRNKGNFPGRFSGRQFSNSRSEMNVSTLELGDSALYLCASSLVGQGFSEAFFGQGTRLTVV.